Each of the 20 T cell receptor beta chains below was sequenced from the same sample in a study of T cell changes during pregnancy in multiple sclerosis. Measured with immunoSEQ multiplex PCR; TCRdb has only the in-frame clones, and not every one. The profile shows fewer than 40,000 clones, approximately 89% of them singletons. This material consisted of CD8+ T cells from peripheral blood mononuclear cells, taken in the first trimester of pregnancy. These receptors came from a female donor with multiple sclerosis, enrolled in a pregnancy study.

Comment on this clone: An end of the junction differs from the germline gene, which may be a read error. The J gene is TRBJ2-6, the V gene TRBV7-7; D ambiguous. Per germline, CDR1 SSHAT and CDR2 FNYEAQ (reference sequence). The CDR3 consists of 17 residues. The CDR3 protein is CASSPYTIRTGANVLTF. The CDR3, as DNA: TGTGCTAGCAGCCCTTATACTATCCGGACTGGGGCCAACGTCCTGACTTTC. Complete variable domain (other parts from reference TRBV7-7 and TRBJ2-6): GAGVSQSPRYKVTKRGQDVTLRCDPISSHATLYWYQQALGQGPEFLTYFNYEAQPDKSGLPSDRFSAERPEGSISTLTIQRTEQRDSAMYRCASSPYTIRTGANVLTFGAGSRLTVL.

The V call is TRBV30, the J call TRBJ1-2; D ambiguous. Germline CDR1 is GTSNPN and CDR2 is SVGIG (reference sequence). The CDR3 runs to 13 residues. Trimming left V 0 bases short and J 6 bases short, with 11 bases between. This chain's CDR3 is CAWSVTYSDGYTF. Written as DNA, the CDR3 is TGTGCCTGGAGTGTGACATATTCGGATGGCTACACCTTC.

The chain is built from TRBV5-5 and TRBJ2-3, with 10 nucleotides matching TRBD1. CDR1 and CDR2 from the germline V gene are SGHKS and YYEKEE (reference sequence). This CDR3 has 15 amino acids. V lost 4 bases to trimming and J lost 2 bases; unmatched junction nucleotides: 4. CDR3 sequence (DNA): TGTGCCAGCAGCCCGGGACAGGGGCCCACAGATACGCAGTATTTT. It encodes CASSPGQGPTDTQYF.

The V gene is TRBV19, the J gene TRBJ2-7, with 7 bases that match TRBD2. CDR1 and CDR2 (germline): LNHDA, SQIVND (reference sequence). The CDR3 contains 15 residues. After removal of 3 bases from V and 1 base from J, the junction contained 6 bases not matched to a gene. The CDR3 protein is CASSMRLADSYEQYF. In nucleotides, the CDR3 is TGTGCCAGTAGTATGCGGCTAGCGGATTCCTACGAGCAGTACTTC.

This chain connects TRBV25-1 to TRBJ2-1; D might be TRBD1 (6 bases). CDR1 MGHDK and CDR2 SYGVNS come from the germline V gene. CDR3 size: 15 residues. The ends were cut back, 1 base at V and 4 bases at J, with 11 bases in the middle. CDR3 DNA sequence: TGTGCCAGCAGTGAATTCCGGACAGTTTACAATGAGCAGTTCTTC. Its translation: CASSEFRTVYNEQFF.

The chain combines TRBV4-1 with TRBJ1-4; TRBD1 matches at 9 bases. Germline trimming cut 3 bases from V and 6 bases from J; bases unmatched to any gene: 8. Germline CDR1 and CDR2: MGHRA and YSYEKL. The CDR3 spans 16 residues. The CDR3 region is CASSQLPRQGDEKLFF. In nucleotides, the CDR3 is TGCGCCAGCAGCCAGCTCCCGAGACAGGGGGATGAAAAACTGTTTTTT.

The chain recombines TRBV9 with TRBJ2-7, with D possibly TRBD1 on 5 matching bases. This CDR3 contains 12 residues. The germline V and J ends were trimmed by 4 bases and 3 bases, with 8 bases remaining between them. Germline values: CDR1 SGDLS, CDR2 YYNGEE. This CDR3 is CASSLTGYEQYF. CDR3 DNA sequence: TGTGCCAGCAGCCTTACAGGCTACGAGCAGTACTTC.

This chain connects TRBV30 to TRBJ1-3; D is unclear. The length of the CDR3 is 14 residues. Between the trimmed V and J ends, which lost 0 bases and 2 bases, there was a span of 8 bases. Germline loops: CDR1 GTSNPN, CDR2 SVGIG (reference sequence). The CDR3 sequence: CAWSVPETGNTIYF. The DNA for the CDR3 is TGTGCCTGGAGTGTACCGGAGACTGGAAACACCATATATTTT.

This clone was seen only once. CDR3 sequence: CASSLDSTGLNTEAFF. DNA for the CDR3: TGCGCCAGCAGCTTGGATTCGACAGGGTTGAACACTGAAGCTTTCTTT. The gene calls are TRBV5-1 and TRBJ1-1, with 7 bases aligning to TRBD1. The length of the CDR3 is 16 residues. Germline-derived CDR1 and CDR2 are SGHRS and YFSETQ. Trimming cost V 0 bases and J 0 bases; bases outside gene matches: 5.

This clone was seen only once. V usage is TRBV6-5 and J usage is TRBJ1-1; the D gene is possibly TRBD1 (6 bases). The CDR3 is 15 amino acids. Germline V gene data show CDR1 as MNHEY and CDR2 as SVGAGI. Trimming stripped 6 bases from V and 0 bases from J, with 14 bases between. The DNA for the CDR3 is TGTGCCAGCAGCTACCTCGGACAGCTGAACACTGAAGCTTTCTTT. It codes for CASSYLGQLNTEAFF.

The chain recombines TRBV4-1 with TRBJ2-7, with D perhaps matching TRBD2 (6 bases). Trimming shortened V by 4 bases and J by 6 bases, and 13 bases separated the two germline ends. The CDR3 is 13 residues long. Germline V CDR1 and CDR2: MGHRA, YSYEKL. The CDR3 DNA reads TGCGCCAGCAGCCTGGGGACTTCCGGCGAGCAGTACTTC. Its protein product is CASSLGTSGEQYF.

V gene TRBV27 combines with J gene TRBJ2-7; TRBD1 matches at 8 bases. Germline CDR1 MNHEY, CDR2 SMNVEV (reference sequence). This CDR3 has 15 residues. Trimming at V came to 2 bases and at J to 5 bases, leaving 8 bases not matched to a gene. The CDR3 DNA reads as TGTGCCAGCAGTTTAAGCACAGGGGGATGGGACGAGCAGTACTTC. As protein: CASSLSTGGWDEQYF.

The chain uses TRBV4-1 and TRBJ2-7; 9 bases are a match to TRBD1. The CDR3 spans 15 residues. Germline V gene data show CDR1 as MGHRA and CDR2 as YSYEKL. V lost 5 bases to trimming and J lost 5 bases; unmatched junction nucleotides: 10. CDR3 DNA: TGCGCCAGCAGCAACACCGGGACAGGGAGAGACGAGCAGTACTTC. This translates into CASSNTGTGRDEQYF.

V is TRBV28 and J is TRBJ2-3; 7 positions match TRBD1. Unmatched junction bases numbered 10, after V lost 5 bases and J lost 5 bases. This CDR3 has 15 residues. Germline V CDR1 and CDR2: MDHEN, SYDVKM. The CDR3 reads CASSTLKGAGDTQYF. The CDR3 region has the DNA TGTGCCAGCAGTACTCTAAAGGGGGCGGGAGATACGCAGTATTTT.

This chain uses TRBV5-5 with TRBJ1-5, with 12 bases that match TRBD1. The CDR3 runs to 15 residues. The junction had 6 bases not matched to a gene; V was cut back by 4 bases and J by 7 bases. Germline-derived CDR1 and CDR2 are SGHKS and YYEKEE (reference sequence). The CDR3 region is CASSPGTGGGQPQHF. The DNA of the CDR3 is TGTGCCAGCAGCCCCGGGACAGGGGGCGGCCAGCCCCAGCATTTT.

The chain carries TRBV19 and TRBJ1-1; no clear D. CDR3 size: 12 residues. CDR1 and CDR2 (germline): LNHDA, SQIVND (reference sequence). Trimming shortened V by 10 bases and J by 2 bases, and 11 bases separated the two germline ends. CDR3 DNA sequence: TGTGCCACGGAGGACCCAAACACTGAAGCTTTCTTT. Translating it yields CATEDPNTEAFF.

This chain connects TRBV19 to TRBJ2-7; 8 nucleotides match TRBD2. With 3 bases clipped from V and 6 bases from J, the junction kept 10 bases outside the gene matches. Germline V gene sequence: CDR1 LNHDA, CDR2 SQIVND (reference sequence). The CDR3 is 15 residues long. DNA of the CDR3: TGTGCCAGTAGTATTCAAAAAGGACTAGCATCCGAGCAGTACTTC. Protein sequence: CASSIQKGLASEQYF.

The chain combines TRBV4-1 with TRBJ2-7; TRBD1 is a possible D gene (6 bases). CDR1 and CDR2 (germline): MGHRA, YSYEKL. This CDR3 contains 15 residues. V lost 1 base to trimming and J lost 2 bases, with 12 bases between them. This CDR3 reads CASSQGPGATYEQYF. In nucleotides, the CDR3 is TGCGCCAGCAGCCAAGGTCCAGGGGCTACCTACGAGCAGTACTTC.

The J gene is TRBJ2-3, the V gene TRBV28, with 7 bases fitting TRBD1. In germline, CDR1 is MDHEN, CDR2 SYDVKM. V shed 5 bases and J 6 bases; nucleotides not matched to a gene: 11. This CDR3 spans 15 amino acids. The CDR3: CASSGWDSRSDTQYF. CDR3 coding DNA: TGTGCCAGCAGTGGGTGGGACAGTCGGAGCGATACGCAGTATTTT. The whole variable domain, remainder taken from reference TRBV28 and TRBJ2-3, is DVKVTQSSRYLVKRTGEKVFLECVQDMDHENMFWYRQDPGLGLRLIYFSYDVKMKEKGDIPEGYSVSREKKERFSLILESASTNQTSMYLCASSGWDSRSDTQYFGPGTRLTVL.

This rearrangement joins TRBV7-9 to TRBJ2-1, with 9 bases that match TRBD1. The V gene end was trimmed by 3 bases and the J gene end by 7 bases; junction bases not matched to a gene: 10. The CDR3 covers 16 residues. Germline CDR1 SEHNR, CDR2 FQNEAQ (reference sequence). CDR3 sequence (DNA): TGTGCCAGCAGCTTTATACCGGGACAGGGATGGAATGAGCAGTTCTTC. Protein: CASSFIPGQGWNEQFF. Filled out from reference TRBV7-9 and TRBJ2-1, the complete variable domain reads DTGVSQNPRHKITKRGQNVTFRCDPISEHNRLYWYRQTLGQGPEFLTYFQNEAQLEKSRLLSDRFSAERPKGSFSTLEIQRTEQGDSAMYLCASSFIPGQGWNEQFFGPGTRLTVL.